Below, 7 T cell receptor beta chains from the same sample are listed, as sequenced in a study of prognosis after radiotherapy for stage I lung cancer. Multiplex PCR in two rounds served to amplify TCR beta CDR3 from genomic DNA. Primers targeting each individual TRBV and TRBJ gene were applied in first-round PCR. MiXCR was run by TCRdb on the multiplex PCR reads, yielding one entry per CDR3 protein. The sample has 59,000 or so distinct CDR3 sequences, 26% seen once; the top ten hold 7.5%. Sequenced here: PBMCs, sampled before or after stereotactic body radiation therapy (not recorded which). The receptors derive from a donor at least 50 years old with non-small cell lung cancer.

This clonotype was seen many times. The genes are TRBV20-1 and TRBJ1-1, with TRBD1 matching 12 bases. The CDR3 covers 13 residues. CDR1 and CDR2 from the germline V gene are DFQATT and SNEGSKA (reference sequence). V was clipped by 6 bases and J by 7 bases; unmatched bases: 6. The CDR3 is CSAPGTGGFEAFF. For the CDR3, the DNA is TGCAGTGCCCCTGGGACAGGGGGCTTTGAAGCTTTCTTT.

This clonotype came up many times. The J gene is TRBJ2-6, the V gene TRBV11-3; 9 bases are shared with TRBD1. V gave up 5 bases and J gave up 0 bases; unmatched junction bases: 5. This CDR3 has 17 amino acids. The germline gives CDR1 SGHNT, CDR2 YENEEA. The CDR3 DNA follows: TGTGCCAGCAGCCCCGGGACAGGGAGCTCTGGGGCCAACGTCCTGACTTTC. Protein: CASSPGTGSSGANVLTF.

The chain is built from TRBV6-1 and TRBJ1-6; 7 nucleotides align to TRBD1. This CDR3 has 15 amino acids. CDR1 is MNHNS, CDR2 SASEGT, per germline. The V and J ends lost 5 bases and 8 bases, in that order; junction bases with no gene match: 9. The CDR3 loop is CASSTTRTGHSPLHF. CDR3 nucleotide sequence: TGTGCCAGCAGTACTACCAGGACAGGACATTCACCCCTCCACTTT.

This clonotype was counted at least ten times. This chain connects TRBV12-3 or TRBV12-4 to TRBJ2-5; TRBD2 agrees at 10 bases. CDR3 length equals 19 residues. V lost 4 bases to trimming and J lost 4 bases; unmatched junction nucleotides: 18. The CDR3 loop reads CASSSPTLLSGGAPETQYF. The DNA for the CDR3 is TGTGCCAGCAGTTCACCGACCCTCCTAAGCGGGGGGGCCCCAGAGACCCAGTACTTC.

The sample holds many counts of this clonotype. The chain joins TRBV18 to TRBJ1-5; D perhaps matches TRBD1 (6 bases). Germline-derived CDR1 and CDR2 are KGHSH and LQKENI. CDR3 size: 12 residues. The V and J ends lost 5 bases and 11 bases respectively, with 13 bases between them. CDR3: CASSSNRVSQHF. The CDR3 DNA follows: TGTGCCAGCTCATCCAACAGGGTTTCCCAGCATTTT.

Remarks on this clonotype: One base separates it from a far larger clone, so it is likely a read error. This rearrangement joins TRBV6-4 to TRBJ2-5, with D tentatively TRBD1 (5 bases). The germline gives CDR1 MRHNA, CDR2 SNTAGT. This CDR3 spans 15 amino acids. The CDR3 sequence: CASSSRLRGQENQYF. The DNA of the CDR3 is TGTGCCAGCAGTAGTCGACTGCGTGGACAAGAGAACCAGTACTTC.

This clonotype has at least ten counts. This chain uses TRBV7-9 with TRBJ2-5, with unresolved D. Deletions cut 1 base from V and 4 bases from J, with 10 bases between. Germline lookup yields CDR1 SEHNR and CDR2 FQNEAQ (reference sequence). The length of the CDR3 is 14 residues. The CDR3 loop reads CASSLGVARETQYF. CDR3 nucleotide sequence: TGTGCCAGCAGCTTAGGGGTCGCGCGAGAGACCCAGTACTTC.